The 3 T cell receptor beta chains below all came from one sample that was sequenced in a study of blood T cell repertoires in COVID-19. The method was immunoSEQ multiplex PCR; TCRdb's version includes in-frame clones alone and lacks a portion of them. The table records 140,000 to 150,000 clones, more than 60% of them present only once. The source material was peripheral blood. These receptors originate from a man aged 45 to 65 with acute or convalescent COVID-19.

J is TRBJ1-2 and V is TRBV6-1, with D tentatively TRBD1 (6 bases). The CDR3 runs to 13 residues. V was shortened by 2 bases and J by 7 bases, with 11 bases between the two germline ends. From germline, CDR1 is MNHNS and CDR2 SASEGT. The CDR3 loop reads CASSETGGAGYTF. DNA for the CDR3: TGTGCCAGCAGTGAAACGGGGGGCGCTGGCTACACCTTC.

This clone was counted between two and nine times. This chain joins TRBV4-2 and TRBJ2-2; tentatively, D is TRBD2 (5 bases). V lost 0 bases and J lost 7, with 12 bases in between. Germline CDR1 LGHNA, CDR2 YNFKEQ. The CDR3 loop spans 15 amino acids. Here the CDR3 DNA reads TGTGCCAGCAGCCAAGAGACGGGGAATGTCGGGGAGCTGTTTTTT. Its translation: CASSQETGNVGELFF.

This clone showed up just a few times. The CDR3 protein is CASPPDRTYEQYF. In DNA, the CDR3 is TGCGCCAGCCCCCCGGACAGGACCTACGAGCAGTACTTC. The gene calls are TRBV5-1 and TRBJ2-7, with 7 bases identical to TRBD1. CDR1 and CDR2 (germline): SGHRS, YFSETQ. With V trimmed by 7 bases and J by 2 bases, 6 bases remained unmatched. CDR3 size: 13 residues.